These T cell receptor beta chains were read from a single sample in a study of radiotherapy plus CTLA-4 blockade in lung cancer. Sequencing used immunoSEQ multiplex PCR; TCRdb keeps in-frame clones, though not all of them. The data contain roughly 90,000 clones, almost 90% of them singletons. The specimen comprised peripheral blood, sampled from a patient treated with radiotherapy plus ipilimumab. The receptors come from a human donor with non-small cell lung cancer that progressed on radiotherapy plus ipilimumab. Both conserved end residues are trimmed from each CDR3.

J gene | CDR3 length | V gene | CDR3 protein
TRBJ2-7 | 9 | TRBV6-1 | ASSDATEQY
TRBJ1-1 | 13 | TRBV19 | ASSMQGGPNTEAF
TRBJ2-3 | 15 | TRBV4-1 | ASSQPLREKKTDTQY
TRBJ2-3 | 14 | TRBV27 | ASSPFGGRNTDTQY
TRBJ2-3 | 11 | TRBV2 | ATSSGSTDTQY
TRBJ1-1 | 11 | TRBV7-2 | ASSRRRDTEAF
TRBJ2-7 | 13 | TRBV5-5 | ASSTRLAGTYEQY
TRBJ2-3 | 16 | TRBV11-2 | ASSQLLRLAGATDTQY
TRBJ2-6 | 13 | TRBV5-4 | ASSSGGSGANVLT
TRBJ2-7 | 11 | TRBV2 | ASAIAGGDEQY
TRBJ2-1 | 14 | TRBV6-1 | ASSDSAGRAYNEQF
TRBJ1-3 | 13 | TRBV6-5 | ASKLQGASGNTIY
TRBJ2-5 | 12 | TRBV4-2 | ASSQDLREETQY
TRBJ1-1 | 16 | TRBV7-3 | ASFGVPGQGTSRTEAF
TRBJ1-1 | 11 | TRBV7-9 | ASSSSPNTEAF
TRBJ2-2 | 12 | TRBV5-1 | ASIDRPDTGELF
TRBJ1-2 | 13 | TRBV11-2 | ASSTIQGARYGYT
TRBJ2-7 | 13 | TRBV19 | ASSHPGQRAYEQY
TRBJ1-4 | 13 | TRBV5-1 | ASSPGGSANEKLF
TRBJ1-4 | 14 | TRBV11-2 | ASSLGQGATNEKLF
TRBJ2-7 | 13 | TRBV5-4 | ASSLAAESSYEQY
TRBJ1-1 | 12 | TRBV9 | ASSGPYEGTEAF
TRBJ2-1 | 13 | TRBV7-2 | ASSLSGSSYNEQF
TRBJ1-1 | 12 | TRBV5-1 | ASRQGSANTEAF
TRBJ1-4 | 15 | TRBV7-8 | ASSLAARGPTNEKLF
TRBJ2-1 | 11 | TRBV7-2 | ASSPRQYNEQF
TRBJ1-5 | 11 | TRBV27 | ASSLSSNQPQH
TRBJ1-5 | 12 | TRBV6-1 | ASERVGSNQPQH
TRBJ2-4 | 11 | TRBV9 | ASSVAPKNIQY
TRBJ1-3 | 13 | TRBV15 | ATSRDSFTGNTIY
TRBJ1-3 | 15 | TRBV18 | ASSHDELQVSGNTIY
TRBJ2-1 | 13 | TRBV5-1 | ASINMAGSINEQF
TRBJ2-2 | 12 | TRBV27 | ASSLTADTGELF